This T cell receptor beta chain is from a study of blood T cell repertoires in COVID-19. About the study: From the United States, Italy and Spain came samples of acute and convalescent COVID-19. From T cells, B-cell-depleted T cells, or PBMCs came the material, which was cDNA or gDNA.

Original methodology: Nucleated cell number was recorded as an estimate derived from reference gene primer amplification. Produced via immunoSEQ multiplex PCR; TCRdb's table is partial and in-frame only. V and J calls and clone size come straight from that table; D and trimming were deduced from the DNA. The table has around 300,000 clones, over 75% seen once. With 6 bases removed from V and 5 bases from J, the gap between germline ends came to 10 bases. The V gene's germline CDR1 is SNHLY and CDR2 FYNNEI. The CDR3 runs 12 residues. The sequenced sample was peripheral blood. This TCR was recovered from a human donor in a cohort sampled during active COVID-19. J is TRBJ1-2 and V is TRBV2; the D gene is possibly TRBD1 (6 bases). CDR3 DNA sequence: TGTGCCAGCAGAAAGGGGGATTATGGCTACACCTTC. Translation: CASRKGDYGYTF.